These 31 T cell receptor beta chains were all obtained from the same sample, sequenced in a study of blood T cell repertoires in COVID-19. TCRdb's table, derived via immunoSEQ multiplex PCR, lists solely in-frame clones and lacks some. Of 390,000 or so clones in the sample, 80% to 90% are singletons; the top ten hold roughly 1%. Sequencing was done on a sample of PBMCs or T cells enriched from blood (not recorded which). These receptors originate from a man aged 18 to 35 who had recovered from COVID-19.

The sample holds a few counts of this clone. J is TRBJ1-3 and V is TRBV5-1; possible D gene TRBD1, 6 bases. With 7 bases removed from V and 7 bases from J, the gap between germline ends came to 15 bases. Germline lookup yields CDR1 SGHRS and CDR2 YFSETQ. This CDR3 is built from 13 residues. The CDR3 bases are TGCGCCAGCTCGATGGGGGCCGGGAACACCATATATTTT. Translated, it gives CASSMGAGNTIYF.

The genes are TRBV15 and TRBJ1-1; 9 bases are shared with TRBD1. Germline trimming cut 6 bases from V and 0 bases from J; bases unmatched to any gene: 8. Germline-derived CDR1 and CDR2 are LNHNV and YYDKDF (reference sequence). The CDR3 is made up of 16 amino acids. The CDR3, as DNA: TGTGCCACCAGTTTAGGACAGGGGAGCATGAACACTGAAGCTTTCTTT. Encoded protein: CATSLGQGSMNTEAFF.

This chain uses TRBV29-1 with TRBJ2-7; 7 bases fit TRBD1. The V gene end was trimmed by 6 bases and the J gene end by 6 bases; junction bases not matched to a gene: 11. CDR1 SQVTM and CDR2 ANQGSEA come from the germline V gene. The CDR3 is 13 residues long. The CDR3 loop reads CSVRTGGAPEQYF. CDR3 DNA: TGCAGCGTCCGGACAGGTGGAGCCCCCGAGCAGTACTTC.

The chain combines TRBV7-9 with TRBJ2-1; 7 nucleotides line up with TRBD1. The CDR3 is made up of 15 amino acids. Per germline, CDR1 SEHNR and CDR2 FQNEAQ (reference sequence). The V and J ends lost 5 bases and 4 bases, in that order; junction bases with no gene match: 8. For the CDR3, the DNA is TGTGCCAGCAGCCGTTCGGGACAGAGGTACAATGAGCAGTTCTTC. It specifies CASSRSGQRYNEQFF.

The CDR3 spells CASSLRGTSEAFF. The CDR3 DNA reads as TGTGCCAGCAGCTTAAGGGGGACGAGTGAAGCTTTCTTT. The V gene is TRBV13, the J gene TRBJ1-1; possible D gene TRBD1, 6 bases. V lost 2 bases and J 7 bases, leaving 11 bases between the germline ends. CDR3 length equals 13 residues. Germline V CDR1 and CDR2: PRHDT, FYEKMQ (reference sequence).

The genes are TRBV7-9 and TRBJ2-2; TRBD1 agrees at 7 bases. The CDR3 extends over 15 amino acids. CDR1 SEHNR and CDR2 FQNEAQ come from the germline V gene (reference sequence). The ends lost 3 bases at V and 0 bases at J; junction bases unmatched: 1. CDR3 sequence: CASSFGTANTGELFF. CDR3 nucleotide sequence: TGTGCCAGCAGCTTCGGGACAGCGAACACCGGGGAGCTGTTTTTT.

The chain links TRBV5-1 to TRBJ2-7, with D possibly matching TRBD2 (7 bases). CDR1 is SGHRS and CDR2 is YFSETQ in the germline V gene. The CDR3 loop spans 14 amino acids. Trimming removed 2 bases at V and 4 bases at J, with 13 bases between. The CDR3 DNA reads as TGCGCCAGCAGCTTATACGGGGGGCAGTACGAGCAGTACTTC. This translates into CASSLYGGQYEQYF. The variable domain in full, with the rest retrieved from reference TRBV5-1 and TRBJ2-7, is KAGVTQTPRYLIKTRGQQVTLSCSPISGHRSVSWYQQTPGQGLQFLFEYFSETQRNKGNFPGRFSGRQFSNSRSEMNVSTLELGDSALYLCASSLYGGQYEQYFGPGTRLTVT.

This sequence joins TRBV5-4 and TRBJ2-3; D uncertain. The V gene lost 2 bases and the J gene lost 0 bases, with 10 bases spanning the gap. Per germline, CDR1 SGHNT and CDR2 YYREEE (reference sequence). The CDR3 has 15 amino acids. CDR3 amino acids: CASSFSGGSTDTQYF. In DNA, the CDR3 is TGTGCCAGCAGCTTTTCTGGCGGAAGCACAGATACGCAGTATTTT.

The chain couples TRBV27 to TRBJ1-1; 9 nucleotides align to TRBD1. Germline V gives CDR1 MNHEY, CDR2 SMNVEV (reference sequence). Germline trimming cut 4 bases from V and 1 base from J; bases unmatched to any gene: 4. The CDR3 loop spans 15 amino acids. For the CDR3, the DNA is TGTGCCAGCAGTTCACAGGGGGCCGAGAACACTGAAGCTTTCTTT. Protein sequence: CASSSQGAENTEAFF.

The rearrangement uses TRBV19 and TRBJ2-1, with 13 bases lining up with TRBD2. The V and J ends lost 4 bases and 9 bases, in that order; junction bases with no gene match: 6. The germline V gene has CDR1 LNHDA and CDR2 SQIVND (reference sequence). The CDR3 is made up of 15 amino acids. The chain's CDR3 is CASSNGLAGAGEQFF. CDR3 nucleotide sequence: TGTGCCAGTAGTAATGGACTAGCGGGAGCCGGTGAGCAGTTCTTC.

The chain joins TRBV24-1 to TRBJ2-4; 8 bases agree with TRBD1. Germline-derived CDR1 and CDR2 are KGHDR and SFDVKD. After removal of 3 bases from V and 0 bases from J, the junction contained 6 bases not matched to a gene. The CDR3 length is 17 residues. The CDR3 DNA reads TGTGCCACCAGTGATGCCGGACAGGGAGAAGCCAAAAACATTCAGTACTTC. Encoded protein: CATSDAGQGEAKNIQYF.

This chain uses TRBV7-9 with TRBJ1-5; TRBD1 matches 9 bases. V lost 1 base to trimming and J lost 9 bases; unmatched junction nucleotides: 16. The length of the CDR3 is 18 residues. Germline-derived CDR1 and CDR2 are SEHNR and FQNEAQ (reference sequence). The CDR3 region is CASSLGGTGRRGMGPQHF. The CDR3, as DNA: TGTGCCAGCAGCTTAGGAGGGACAGGGCGCCGCGGGATGGGGCCCCAGCATTTT. Full variable domain (remainder filled in from reference TRBV7-9 and TRBJ1-5): DTGVSQNPRHKITKRGQNVTFRCDPISEHNRLYWYRQTLGQGPEFLTYFQNEAQLEKSRLLSDRFSAERPKGSFSTLEIQRTEQGDSAMYLCASSLGGTGRRGMGPQHFGDGTRLSIL.

The chain employs TRBV27 and TRBJ1-1; a possible D gene is TRBD1 (6 bases). The CDR3 length is 13 residues. From germline, CDR1 is MNHEY and CDR2 SMNVEV (reference sequence). Trimming cost V 6 bases and J 10 bases, with 18 bases left between them. CDR3 sequence: CASSRRDTLLAFF. In DNA, the CDR3 is TGTGCCAGCAGCCGCCGGGACACCCTTTTAGCTTTCTTT.

This clone was detected only once. The chain is built from TRBV18 and TRBJ1-4; TRBD1 matches at 11 bases. Trimming at V came to 6 bases and at J to 8 bases, leaving 5 bases not matched to a gene. Germline CDR1 KGHSH, CDR2 LQKENI. The CDR3 sequence is 14 residues long. The CDR3 loop reads CASSQGQGEEKLFF. For the CDR3, the DNA is TGTGCCAGCTCGCAGGGACAGGGGGAAGAAAAACTGTTTTTT. Full variable domain (missing parts from reference TRBV18 and TRBJ1-4): NAGVMQNPRHLVRRRGQEARLRCSPMKGHSHVYWYRQLPEEGLKFMVYLQKENIIDESGMPKERFSAEFPKEGPSILRIQQVVRGDSAAYFCASSQGQGEEKLFFGSGTQLSVL.

V gene TRBV4-3 combines with J gene TRBJ2-1; D ambiguous. This CDR3 spans 13 amino acids. The germline V gene has CDR1 LGHNA and CDR2 YSLEER. V dropped 0 bases and J dropped 5 bases, with 5 bases sitting between them. The CDR3 DNA sequence: TGCGCCAGCAGCCAAGACTCGGACAATGAGCAGTTCTTC. As protein: CASSQDSDNEQFF.

This clone showed up just a few times. The chain uses TRBV6-5 and TRBJ1-3; TRBD1 matches at 9 bases. Germline V CDR1 and CDR2: MNHEY, SVGAGI. This CDR3 has 15 amino acids. V trimming: 6 bases; J trimming: 6 bases; junction bases outside the gene matches: 9. CDR3 DNA sequence: TGTGCCAGCAGACGGACAGGGGCGGTTGAAAACACCATATATTTT. Its translation is CASRRTGAVENTIYF.

V is TRBV5-1 and J is TRBJ1-6; 10 bases are shared with TRBD1. This CDR3 has 15 residues. The trim removed 4 bases at V and 8 bases at J, leaving 6 bases unmatched. Germline values: CDR1 SGHRS, CDR2 YFSETQ. Written as DNA, the CDR3 is TGCGCCAGCAGCCCCCGGACAGGGGGGGATTCACCCCTCCACTTT. Its translation: CASSPRTGGDSPLHF.

The chain uses TRBV29-1 and TRBJ2-7; no firm D call. Trimming took off 5 bases at V and 3 bases at J, with 14 bases between the two ends. The CDR3 spans 13 residues. Germline lookup yields CDR1 SQVTM and CDR2 ANQGSEA. The CDR3: CSVQPAGFYEQYF. The CDR3 DNA reads as TGCAGCGTTCAGCCGGCAGGTTTCTACGAGCAGTACTTC.

This chain joins TRBV27 and TRBJ1-6; no firm D call. The CDR3 extends over 13 amino acids. Trimming pared 3 bases from V and 8 bases from J, leaving 8 bases between. Germline CDR1 is MNHEY and CDR2 is SMNVEV (reference sequence). CDR3 DNA: TGTGCCAGCAGTTTGATAGAGGATTCACCCCTCCACTTT. This sequence encodes CASSLIEDSPLHF.

This clone occurred once. The gene calls are TRBV10-3 and TRBJ2-7, with D tentatively TRBD2 (5 bases). Per the germline V gene, CDR1 is ENHRY and CDR2 is SYGVKD. The length of the CDR3 is 14 residues. Trimming left V 2 bases short and J 3 bases short, with 11 bases between. The CDR3 loop is CAISERGNIYEQYF. The CDR3 DNA reads as TGTGCCATCAGTGAGCGGGGAAACATCTACGAGCAGTACTTC.

In nucleotides, the CDR3 is TGTGCCAGTAGTATCTCTCACTACAGGGGAGTCAATGGCTACACCTTC. Translated, it gives CASSISHYRGVNGYTF. The rearrangement links TRBV19 to TRBJ1-2, with TRBD1 identical over 7 bases. CDR3 size: 16 residues. The V segment lost 3 bases and the J segment 6 bases; nucleotides outside the gene matches: 13. Germline loops: CDR1 LNHDA, CDR2 SQIVND (reference sequence). Supplemented by reference TRBV19 and TRBJ1-2, the full variable domain reads DGGITQSPKYLFRKEGQNVTLSCEQNLNHDAMYWYRQDPGQGLRLIYYSQIVNDFQKGDIAEGYSVSREKKESFPLTVTSAQKNPTAFYLCASSISHYRGVNGYTFGSGTRLTVV.

The V and J genes are TRBV9 and TRBJ1-1; a weak D match, TRBD1 (6 bases). V was trimmed by 4 bases and J by 6 bases, leaving 16 bases between them. CDR1 and CDR2 (germline): SGDLS, YYNGEE. The CDR3 spans 14 residues. Here the CDR3 reads CASSPYQQGSEAFF. CDR3 nucleotides: TGTGCCAGCAGCCCCTATCAACAGGGATCTGAAGCTTTCTTT.

This clone was seen once. The chain is built from TRBV19 and TRBJ2-5; 10 bases fit TRBD2. Germline CDR1 and CDR2: LNHDA and SQIVND (reference sequence). CDR3 length equals 18 residues. After removal of 0 bases from V and 3 bases from J, the junction contained 10 bases not matched to a gene. The CDR3 DNA reads as TGTGCCAGTAGTATAGATCTAGGGGGACTAGCGATGAAAGAGACCCAGTACTTC. Translated, it gives CASSIDLGGLAMKETQYF.

The chain uses TRBV24-1 and TRBJ2-1, with TRBD2 matching 8 bases. J was trimmed by 9 bases and V by 4 bases; bases with no gene match: 13. CDR1 KGHDR and CDR2 SFDVKD come from the germline V gene. The CDR3 spans 16 residues. The CDR3: CATSETGTRRRAEQFF. The CDR3 nucleotides read TGTGCCACCAGTGAAACCGGGACTAGGCGGAGGGCTGAGCAGTTCTTC.

The V and J genes are TRBV19 and TRBJ1-5; TRBD1 aligns across 9 bases. J was trimmed by 3 bases and V by 2 bases; bases with no gene match: 8. Germline CDR1 is LNHDA and CDR2 is SQIVND (reference sequence). CDR3 length: 17 residues. The chain's CDR3 is CASSIRMGTGSNQPQHF. CDR3 DNA: TGTGCCAGTAGTATAAGAATGGGGACAGGGTCCAATCAGCCCCAGCATTTT.

The chain is built from TRBV5-1 and TRBJ1-2, with a possible D match to TRBD1 (6 bases). The germline V gene encodes CDR1 SGHRS and CDR2 YFSETQ. The CDR3 length is 16 residues. V lost 4 bases and J 9 bases, leaving 25 bases between the germline ends. The CDR3 here is CASSQRGQRSVSSYTF. Here the CDR3 DNA reads TGCGCCAGCAGCCAAAGGGGACAAAGGAGCGTTAGTAGCTACACCTTC.

CDR3 sequence reads: CASSFGLQETQYF. The CDR3 region has the DNA TGTGCCAGCAGTTTTGGACTTCAAGAGACCCAGTACTTC. V usage is TRBV28 and J usage is TRBJ2-5; D is possibly TRBD2 (5 bases). CDR3 length: 13 amino acids. The V end lost 3 bases, the J end lost 2 bases, and 7 bases lay between the germline ends. CDR1 is MDHEN, CDR2 SYDVKM, per germline.

The CDR3 DNA reads as TGTGCCAGCAGCTTAGTGGGACTAGCATCTTACGAGCAGTACTTC. Translated, it gives CASSLVGLASYEQYF. The genes are TRBV11-2 and TRBJ2-7; TRBD2 matches at 9 bases. V gave up 1 base and J gave up 4 bases; unmatched junction bases: 5. Germline-derived CDR1 and CDR2 are SGHAT and FQNNGV. The CDR3 extends over 15 amino acids.

This chain uses TRBV10-3 with TRBJ1-5; no definite D call. The germline V gene encodes CDR1 ENHRY and CDR2 SYGVKD. Trimming shortened V by 10 bases and J by 0 bases, and 13 bases separated the two germline ends. The CDR3 extends over 14 amino acids. CDR3 region: CATSRVDSNQPQHF. CDR3 sequence (DNA): TGTGCCACGTCGAGAGTCGATAGCAATCAGCCCCAGCATTTT.

The chain joins TRBV9 to TRBJ1-2; 9 bases line up with TRBD1. V lost 5 bases to trimming and J lost 7 bases; unmatched junction nucleotides: 12. The V gene's germline CDR1 is SGDLS and CDR2 YYNGEE. This CDR3 has 15 amino acids. CDR3 region: CASRATTGGAGGYTF. CDR3 sequence (DNA): TGTGCCAGCAGAGCCACCACAGGGGGCGCGGGTGGCTACACCTTC.

The chain joins TRBV5-6 to TRBJ2-5; perhaps TRBD2 as D (6 bases). V was clipped by 3 bases and J by 1 base, with 10 bases between them. This CDR3 contains 14 residues. From germline, CDR1 is SGHDT and CDR2 YYEEEE. CDR3 loop: CASSWGRPQETQYF. In DNA form, the CDR3 reads TGTGCCAGCAGCTGGGGGAGGCCCCAAGAGACCCAGTACTTC. Filled out from reference TRBV5-6 and TRBJ2-5, the complete variable domain reads DAGVTQSPTHLIKTRGQQVTLRCSPKSGHDTVSWYQQALGQGPQFIFQYYEEEERQRGNFPDRFSGHQFPNYSSELNVNALLLGDSALYLCASSWGRPQETQYFGPGTRLLVL.